This T cell receptor beta chain was observed in a study of control samples from healthy donors and cancer patients. Libraries were prepared by immunoSEQ multiplex PCR; TCRdb keeps only in-frame clonotypes and omits some of them. The sample includes about 160,000 clones, 70% to 90% of them seen just once. The TCR originated in a man in his thirties or forties in good health. The specimen was blood.

CDR3 loop: CASSEEPLMASTGELFF. The CDR3 coding sequence is TGTGCCAGCAGTGAAGAACCCCTTATGGCCAGCACCGGGGAGCTGTTTTTT. The chain carries TRBV6-1 and TRBJ2-2, with no clear D. The CDR3 totals 17 residues. The ends were cut back, 1 base at V and 4 bases at J, with 16 bases in the middle. The V gene's germline CDR1 is MNHNS and CDR2 SASEGT.